This T cell receptor beta chain was recovered during a study of T-cell reconstitution after alpha-beta-depleted transplantation in children. The library targeted TCRbeta and was prepared with unique molecular identifiers. One entry per CDR3 protein, called by TCRdb with MiXCR from the PCR reads. The table has 640,000 or so distinct CDR3 sequences, approximately 16% seen once; the top ten hold approximately 1%. This receptor was identified in a human donor who donated a stem cell graft to a child with acute myeloid leukemia. Sequences were derived from PBMCs from the stem cell graft donor, sampled from the stem cell graft.

The CDR3 here is CASSSGAGLPDTQYF. The CDR3 DNA reads TGTGCCAGCAGTTCAGGAGCGGGATTGCCAGATACGCAGTATTTT. V usage is TRBV28 and J usage is TRBJ2-3; 7 bases are shared with TRBD2. V gave up 4 bases and J gave up 4 bases; unmatched junction bases: 8. This CDR3 is built from 15 residues. CDR1 is MDHEN and CDR2 is SYDVKM in the germline V gene.